The clone carrying this T cell receptor beta chain was counted between two and nine times. Antigen: not known. The sample comes from a study of early T cells in non-severe SARS-CoV-2 infection. Looking at the study overall: The input, bulk RNA from unsorted whole blood, was sequenced, and chains were unpaired.

The V gene lost 1 base and the J gene lost 13 bases, with 14 bases spanning the gap. This CDR3 has 14 amino acids. CDR1 and CDR2 from the germline V gene are LGHDT and YNNKEL (reference sequence). Unique molecular identifiers were added to individual cDNA molecules. TCRdb analysed the 5' RACE reads with MiXCR anew, one entry per CDR3 protein. The sample shows just over 95,000 distinct CDR3 sequences, roughly 11% of them seen only once. Study-wide results and limits: Reliance on VDJdb matching favored anti-spike CD8 responses; private and CD4 specificities were missed.

The chain uses TRBV3-1 and TRBJ1-6; unclear D gene. This TCR was recovered from an adult who was a healthcare worker with PCR-confirmed SARS-CoV-2 infection or an uninfected control (not recorded which). This sample comprised whole blood, obtained at baseline. The CDR3 sequence: CASSQGTDLAPLHF. The CDR3 region has the DNA TGTGCCAGCAGCCAAGGGACCGATTTAGCTCCCCTCCACTTT.